This TCR beta chain was identified in a study of blood T cells in healthy people across ages. CDR3 size: 14 residues. V lost 0 bases, J lost 7 bases, and 0 bases stayed unmatched. Per the germline V gene, CDR1 is LNHNV and CDR2 is YYDKDF (reference sequence). A note on this clonotype: The antigen is unknown.

Ranging in age from about 6 to 90, the donors were healthy Caucasian individuals from Russia. Primers used in a second PCR of roughly 7 to 11 cycles were a sample-barcoded 5' primer and a J-beta primer mix. Sequencing of every sample gave 2.5 million or more CDR3-containing paired-end reads. TCRdb independently ran MiXCR on the 5' RACE reads; one entry per CDR3 protein. Among over 1,500,000 distinct CDR3 sequences listed, approximately 50% were seen once. Points from the study as a whole: Older age coincided with a roughly linear decline in TCR beta diversity per million T cells. PBMCs went unsorted, and a conclusive naive versus antigen-experienced comparison was therefore prevented.

The clonotype comes from a woman aged 40 to 50 in good health. The rearrangement uses TRBV15 and TRBJ1-5; 10 bases agree with TRBD1. What was sequenced was blood. The CDR3 DNA follows: TGTGCCACCAGCAGAGAGGACAGGGGGCAGCCCCAGCATTTT. As protein: CATSREDRGQPQHF.